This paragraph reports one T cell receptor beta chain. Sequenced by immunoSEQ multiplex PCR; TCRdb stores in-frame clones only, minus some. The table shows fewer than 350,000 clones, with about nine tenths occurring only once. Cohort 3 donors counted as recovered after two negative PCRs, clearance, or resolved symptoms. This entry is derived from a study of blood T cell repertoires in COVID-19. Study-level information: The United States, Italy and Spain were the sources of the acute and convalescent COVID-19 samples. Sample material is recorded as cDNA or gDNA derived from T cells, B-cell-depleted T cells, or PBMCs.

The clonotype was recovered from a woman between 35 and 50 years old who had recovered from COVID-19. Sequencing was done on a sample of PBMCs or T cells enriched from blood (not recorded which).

CDR3 DNA sequence: TGCAGTGCTAGTGGGCAGGGGAGTCAGCCCCAGCATTTT. The encoded protein is CSASGQGSQPQHF. V usage is TRBV20-1 and J usage is TRBJ1-5; TRBD1 is a possible D gene (6 bases). The V end was cut by 3 bases, the J end by 6 bases, with 12 bases between. The CDR3 loop spans 13 amino acids. CDR1 is DFQATT, CDR2 SNEGSKA, per germline (reference sequence).